This TCR beta chain derives from a study of T cell responses to AZD1222 COVID-19 vaccine. Study outcomes and limitations: Sampling that yielded the repertoires occurred only after the peak T cell response.

Per the germline V gene, CDR1 is GTSNPN and CDR2 is SVGIG (reference sequence). Between the trimmed V and J ends, which lost 2 bases and 6 bases, there was a span of 19 bases. CDR3 length: 15 amino acids. Repertoires were generated with immunoSEQ multiplex PCR, while TCRdb's copy carries only in-frame clones and drops some. The sample carries 150,000 or so clones, 85% to 90% recorded once. The table lists this clone with a few counts. What it recognizes is unknown. The sample in question was peripheral blood, obtained on day 0 of AZD1222 vaccination. The V gene is TRBV30, the J gene TRBJ1-2; D possibly corresponds to TRBD1 (6 bases). This sequence originates from an adult in good health. The CDR3, as DNA: TGTGCCTGGAGTCTTGCTTACAGGGTTTTCGATGGCTACACCTTC. This encodes CAWSLAYRVFDGYTF.